These 10 T cell receptor beta chains were all obtained from the same sample, sequenced in a study of T cells after posttransplantation cyclophosphamide. Libraries were prepared by immunoSEQ multiplex PCR; TCRdb keeps only in-frame clonotypes and omits some of them. The table records more than 30,000 clones, about nine tenths of them present only once. The naive gate required viable CD3+CD4+ or CD3+CD8+ cells with CCR7+CD45RA+CD45RO-CD95-CD27+CD28+ phenotype. The sequencing sample was made of naive CD4+ T cells sorted from PBMCs. These TCRs come from an older woman in good health, CMV-negative, and a related stem cell transplant donor.

On this clone itself: The sample holds other DNA sequences that translate to the same CDR3. The chain has TRBV6-1 and TRBJ2-5; a weak D match, TRBD2 (6 bases). CDR3 size: 14 residues. V gave up 6 bases and J gave up 2 bases, with 13 bases separating them. CDR1 and CDR2 from the germline V gene are MNHNS and SASEGT. The CDR3 DNA is TGTGCCAGCAGGCTTGGCGGGGCTCAAGAGACCCAGTACTTC. It yields the protein CASRLGGAQETQYF.

The rearrangement uses TRBV4-1 and TRBJ2-3, with 12 bases aligning to TRBD2. The length of the CDR3 is 16 residues. Germline values: CDR1 MGHRA, CDR2 YSYEKL. V lost 5 bases, J lost 3 bases, and 6 bases stayed unmatched. The CDR3 is CASSGRLAGDTDTQYF. The CDR3 DNA reads TGCGCCAGCAGCGGACGACTAGCGGGAGATACAGATACGCAGTATTTT.

The chain combines TRBV5-1 with TRBJ2-2; D is ambiguous. The CDR3 length is 14 residues. CDR1 is SGHRS, CDR2 YFSETQ, per germline. Between the trimmed V and J ends, which lost 0 bases and 4 bases, there was a span of 7 bases. CDR3 in DNA: TGCGCCAGCAGCTTGGACCCGAGCACCGGGGAGCTGTTTTTT. Its translation: CASSLDPSTGELFF.

This clone has a handful of counts. The chain joins TRBV19 to TRBJ2-7; 8 nucleotides align to TRBD1. Losses at the gene ends were 8 bases for V and 3 bases for J; bases not matched to a gene: 3. The CDR3 runs to 12 residues. CDR1 and CDR2 from the germline V gene are LNHDA and SQIVND (reference sequence). CDR3 residues: CASGGTGYEQYF. CDR3 sequence (DNA): TGTGCCAGTGGGGGGACAGGCTACGAGCAGTACTTC.

The chain uses TRBV15 and TRBJ2-7; D perhaps matches TRBD2 (5 bases). Germline V gene sequence: CDR1 LNHNV, CDR2 YYDKDF (reference sequence). The V and J ends lost 1 base and 2 bases respectively, with 15 bases between them. This CDR3 is 16 amino acids long. The CDR3 sequence is CATSRGTGSGAYEQYF. CDR3 DNA sequence: TGTGCCACCAGCAGAGGAACGGGGTCCGGGGCCTACGAGCAGTACTTC.

The V and J genes are TRBV9 and TRBJ2-3; 12 positions agree with TRBD2. V lost 0 bases and J lost 3; bases outside the gene matches: 11. CDR3 size: 19 residues. CDR1 is SGDLS and CDR2 is YYNGEE in the germline V gene. The CDR3 sequence: CASSVASGGAVSRTDTQYF. In DNA form, the CDR3 reads TGTGCCAGCAGCGTAGCTAGCGGGGGGGCCGTATCGAGGACAGATACGCAGTATTTT.

The rearrangement links TRBV4-1 to TRBJ2-5, with a tentative D call TRBD2 (6 bases). Trimming stripped 1 base from V and 11 bases from J, with 23 bases between. CDR1 is MGHRA and CDR2 is YSYEKL in the germline V gene. CDR3 length: 16 residues. The CDR3 loop reads CASSQGKTRASGEQYF. As DNA, the CDR3 is TGCGCCAGCAGCCAAGGTAAGACTAGAGCCTCGGGGGAGCAGTACTTC.

The chain links TRBV5-1 to TRBJ2-3; 9 bases line up with TRBD1. With V trimmed by 4 bases and J by 6 bases, 6 bases remained unmatched. Germline lookup yields CDR1 SGHRS and CDR2 YFSETQ. The CDR3 is 14 amino acids. CDR3 amino acids: CASSLGQGRDTQYF. CDR3 nucleotide sequence: TGCGCCAGCAGCCTTGGACAGGGGCGCGATACGCAGTATTTT.

The chain combines TRBV18 with TRBJ2-5, with D tentatively TRBD1 (6 bases). The V end was cut by 4 bases, the J end by 4 bases, with 10 bases between. The germline V gene has CDR1 KGHSH and CDR2 LQKENI. The CDR3 runs to 13 residues. This CDR3 reads CASSQQGRETQYF. The CDR3 DNA reads TGTGCCAGCTCACAACAGGGTCGAGAGACCCAGTACTTC.

In this sample, this clone turned up a few times. The chain has TRBV28 and TRBJ2-7; tentatively, D is TRBD1 (6 bases). CDR1 is MDHEN and CDR2 is SYDVKM in the germline V gene. The V end lost 7 bases, the J end lost 4 bases, and 17 bases lay between the germline ends. The CDR3 has 14 amino acids. The DNA of the CDR3 is TGTGCCAGCATCTCCCCAGGGGATGCGTACGAGCAGTACTTC. This sequence encodes CASISPGDAYEQYF.